This T cell receptor (beta chain) was retrieved from a study of blood T cell repertoires in COVID-19 (dated by TCRdb to the early 2020s). In terms of the full investigation: Collaborator samples came from the United States, Italy and Spain and covered acute and convalescent phases of COVID-19. The repertoires were released in a freely available public database intended as a resource for research on the immune response to SARS-CoV-2. The prospective study material was composed of cDNA or gDNA derived from T cells, B-cell-depleted T cells, or PBMCs. The sample metadata nearly always contained a de-identified subject ID, COVID-19 status, age in years and sex. HLA class I and class II types, where available, came from metadata supplied by the sample provider rather than from assay-based typing. Subjects who had been exposed to COVID-19, were actively infected with it, or had recovered from it provided the deeply sampled blood TCRbeta repertoires that made up the dataset. Samples came from the ongoing ImmuneRACE study (first 160 participants) plus 1,254 subjects from 6 global collaborators. The full study reports these points: The amount of clinical and demographic metadata varied by source and participant and was provided uncurated.

Participants in the prospective study were aged roughly 18 to 89 years, lived in some 24 United States geographic areas, and enrolled through a virtual design. To assign participants to cohorts, the prospective study relied on clinical history that participants themselves reported in a screening survey and a study questionnaire. For ImmuneRACE Cohort 3, a participant was defined as recovered based on two consecutive negative NP/OP PCR tests, clearance by a healthcare professional, or resolution of symptoms. In the prospective study, mobile phlebotomists collected whole blood, serum and a nasopharyngeal or oropharyngeal swab from each participant. Additional blood draws and questionnaires over an approximately 2-month period could optionally be provided by prospective study participants. Before DNA extraction, prospective study blood samples were shipped either frozen or at room temperature. Notes on this clone: No antigen is known for it. Qualities for individual bases were not recorded, and no much larger clone is one base off.

TCRbeta CDR3 regions were amplified from genomic DNA using the immunoSEQ Assay, a bias-controlled multiplex PCR. Turning to the authors' computational methods: The number of nucleated cells in each sample was estimated by amplification of reference gene primers within the assay. To quantify the absolute abundance of each unique TCRbeta CDR3 rearrangement, sequence reads were collapsed and filtered. Productive Simpson clonality was computed per sample as the square root of Simpson's diversity index over productive rearrangements. Imported from immuneACCESS, the table was reduced by TCRdb to in-frame sequences with V and J called. These copies leave out some clones; in studies compared against another copy, an unresolved V gene accounts for under half, and the cause of the remainder is not known. V, J and clone size are taken as reported in that table, and D and trimming were inferred from the DNA itself. In all, the sample holds some 390,000 clones, and roughly 91% of those were seen once. The top ten clonotypes cover about 1.7% of the sample.

The V end gives up 6 bases and the J end 3 bases, leaving 9 bases in the junction not matched to a gene. Via the germline V gene, CDR1 is SNHLY and CDR2 FYNNEI. CDR3 length: 15 amino acids, cysteine to phenylalanine. The only DNA kept is the CDR3, 45 bases in frame from the first base. The chain is made from TRBV2 and TRBJ1-2, and 8 junctional nucleotides match TRBD1. This sequence was found in a woman in her 30s who had recovered from COVID-19. The sample taken for sequencing was PBMCs or T cells enriched from blood (not recorded which). The sequence in DNA is TGTGCCAGCAGATCGCTGACAGGGGCTGACTATGGCTACACCTTC. The resulting protein is CASRSLTGADYGYTF.